Only one count was recorded for the clone carrying this T cell receptor beta chain. The antigen remains undetermined. Libraries were prepared by immunoSEQ multiplex PCR; TCRdb keeps only in-frame clonotypes and omits some of them. The repertoire has some 1.5 million clones, more than 95% of them found once; the top ten carry 0.95% to 1.5%. This entry belongs to a study of shared clonotypes between healthy human individuals. Points from the study as a whole: Naive subsets generally had larger estimated richness than memory subsets.

Only Caucasian adults living in Nashville, Tennessee made up the donor group. The V gene's germline CDR1 is MNHNY and CDR2 SVGAGI (reference sequence). The CDR3 covers 14 residues. Trimming pared 5 bases from V and 5 bases from J, leaving 12 bases between. What was sequenced was naive CD4+ T cells sorted from blood. Subset denoted: CD45RA+ positively selected. The TCR comes from a young man in good health. The chain uses TRBV6-6 and TRBJ1-4; tentative D call: TRBD1 (6 bases). The CDR3 sequence: CASSITGANEKLFF. CDR3 sequence (DNA): TGTGCCAGCAGTATAACGGGGGCGAATGAAAAACTGTTTTTT.